This TCR beta chain was recovered during a study of blood T cell repertoires in COVID-19. Study-wide context: The United States, Italy and Spain supplied acute and convalescent COVID-19 samples. Sample material is recorded as cDNA or gDNA derived from T cells, B-cell-depleted T cells, or PBMCs.

In the original processing: For nucleated cells, counts were estimated from reference gene primer amplification. Produced via immunoSEQ multiplex PCR; TCRdb's table is partial and in-frame only. The DNA was the basis for D and trimming; V, J and clone size are from that table. The sample has roughly 260,000 clones, around nine tenths seen once; the top ten hold roughly 9.8%. The germline CDR1 and CDR2 sequences are LGHNA and YNFKEQ. V was shortened by 0 bases and J by 4 bases, with 16 bases between the two germline ends. The CDR3 contains 16 residues. The J gene is TRBJ2-7, the V gene TRBV4-2, with D uncertain. The receptor was isolated from a man aged 40-55 years who had recovered from COVID-19. Sequenced material: peripheral blood. CDR3 DNA: TGTGCCAGCAGCCAAGAGAGACACCTGCTGTTGTACGAGCAGTACTTC. It is translated as CASSQERHLLLYEQYF.